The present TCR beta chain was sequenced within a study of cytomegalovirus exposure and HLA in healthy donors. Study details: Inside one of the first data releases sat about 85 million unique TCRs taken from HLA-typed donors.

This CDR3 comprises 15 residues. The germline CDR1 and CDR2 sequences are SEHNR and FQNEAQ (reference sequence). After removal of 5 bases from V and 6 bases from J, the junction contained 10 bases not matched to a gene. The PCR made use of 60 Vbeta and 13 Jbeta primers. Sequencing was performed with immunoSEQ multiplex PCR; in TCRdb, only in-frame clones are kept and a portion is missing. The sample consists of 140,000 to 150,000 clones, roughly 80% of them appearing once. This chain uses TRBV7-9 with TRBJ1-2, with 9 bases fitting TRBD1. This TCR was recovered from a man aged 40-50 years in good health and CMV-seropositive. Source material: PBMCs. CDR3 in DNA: TGTGCCAGCAGCCCTACCTACAGGGGGCATCATGGCTACACCTTC. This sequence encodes CASSPTYRGHHGYTF.